The 31 T cell receptor beta chains in this list originate from one sample, sequenced in a study of T cells in pancreatic ductal adenocarcinoma. Clones were sequenced by immunoSEQ multiplex PCR, and TCRdb holds only the in-frame ones, with some missing. The table records 5,000 or so clones, under 75% of them present only once. Surgery without prior neoadjuvant therapy was the treatment of the selected pancreatic ductal adenocarcinoma patients. Sequencing was carried out using pancreatic tumor tissue. The receptors derive from a human donor with pancreatic ductal adenocarcinoma.

J is TRBJ2-3 and V is TRBV5-1; D is possibly TRBD1 (6 bases). V lost 4 bases to trimming and J lost 4 bases, with 10 bases between them. This CDR3 has 13 amino acids. Germline lookup yields CDR1 SGHRS and CDR2 YFSETQ. CDR3 region: CASSPQGPDTQYF. As DNA, the CDR3 is TGCGCCAGCAGCCCACAGGGTCCAGATACGCAGTATTTT.

The chain uses TRBV27 and TRBJ2-1; D may be TRBD2 (5 bases). Germline V gives CDR1 MNHEY, CDR2 SMNVEV (reference sequence). The V and J ends lost 5 bases and 7 bases respectively, with 15 bases between them. CDR3 length: 14 amino acids. The CDR3 nucleotides are TGTGCCAGCAGTCTCCCGAGGCGCGGGAATGAGCAGTTCTTC. Its protein product is CASSLPRRGNEQFF.

This clone appeared a few times. The chain carries TRBV7-9 and TRBJ1-6; no definite D call. The CDR3 runs to 17 residues. Germline CDR1 and CDR2: SEHNR and FQNEAQ (reference sequence). V was shortened by 4 bases and J by 0 bases, with 13 bases between the two germline ends. For the CDR3, the DNA is TGTGCCAGCAGCTCCGTTGCGGCGACCTCCTATAATTCACCCCTCCACTTT. Protein sequence: CASSSVAATSYNSPLHF.

The rearrangement uses TRBV6-5 and TRBJ1-5; 7 nucleotides line up with TRBD1. CDR3 size: 15 residues. Trimming cost V 6 bases and J 0 bases; bases outside gene matches: 5. The V gene's germline CDR1 is MNHEY and CDR2 SVGAGI. DNA for the CDR3: TGTGCCAGCAGCAGGACAGGTGATAGCAATCAGCCCCAGCATTTT. It encodes CASSRTGDSNQPQHF.

The J gene is TRBJ1-1, the V gene TRBV10-3; D gene unclear. The CDR3 length is 11 residues. CDR1 is ENHRY, CDR2 SYGVKD, per germline. Trimming removed 4 bases from V and 6 bases from J, with 6 bases in between. CDR3 amino acids: CAISGFAEAFF. CDR3 coding DNA: TGTGCCATCAGTGGTTTCGCTGAAGCTTTCTTT.

V and J are TRBV2 and TRBJ2-5; 7 nucleotides agree with TRBD2. The junction had 5 bases not matched to a gene; V was cut back by 6 bases and J by 4 bases. Germline assignment: CDR1 SNHLY and CDR2 FYNNEI. The length of the CDR3 is 13 residues. CDR3 coding DNA: TGTGCCAGCAGCGGGACTACGGGAGAGACCCAGTACTTC. It specifies CASSGTTGETQYF.

The chain employs TRBV5-1 and TRBJ1-2; possibly TRBD1 for D (6 bases). V lost 0 bases, J lost 10 bases, and 16 bases lay in between. Germline lookup yields CDR1 SGHRS and CDR2 YFSETQ. The CDR3 sequence is 14 residues long. For the CDR3, the DNA is TGCGCCAGCAGCTTGGCCGCGACAGGTGGAGACTACACCTTC. Its translation: CASSLAATGGDYTF.

This chain links TRBV28 with TRBJ1-5; 7 bases fit TRBD1. From germline, CDR1 is MDHEN and CDR2 SYDVKM. The CDR3 is made up of 16 amino acids. The trim removed 4 bases at V and 3 bases at J, leaving 9 bases unmatched. In DNA form, the CDR3 reads TGTGCCAGCAGTTCACCCCTGGGACAGTCCAATCAGCCCCAGCATTTT. This sequence encodes CASSSPLGQSNQPQHF.

The chain carries TRBV7-9 and TRBJ2-7; no firm D call. Between the trimmed V and J ends, which lost 2 bases and 5 bases, there was a span of 13 bases. Germline V lookup: CDR1 SEHNR, CDR2 FQNEAQ (reference sequence). This CDR3 has 14 residues. The CDR3 reads CASSLSLPLDEQYF. DNA for the CDR3: TGTGCCAGCAGCTTAAGCCTTCCTTTAGACGAGCAGTACTTC. Variable domain in full (rest from reference TRBV7-9 and TRBJ2-7): DTGVSQNPRHKITKRGQNVTFRCDPISEHNRLYWYRQTLGQGPEFLTYFQNEAQLEKSRLLSDRFSAERPKGSFSTLEIQRTEQGDSAMYLCASSLSLPLDEQYFGPGTRLTVT.

The V and J genes are TRBV11-3 and TRBJ2-7; 7 bases match TRBD1. The CDR3 has 12 residues. The germline V gene has CDR1 SGHNT and CDR2 YENEEA. Losses at the gene ends were 5 bases for V and 4 bases for J; bases not matched to a gene: 2. CDR3 loop: CASSATGYEQYF. CDR3 nucleotide sequence: TGTGCCAGCAGCGCGACAGGGTACGAGCAGTACTTC.

The chain joins TRBV30 to TRBJ2-7, with TRBD1 matching over 8 bases. Germline assignment: CDR1 GTSNPN and CDR2 SVGIG (reference sequence). The CDR3 length is 13 residues. V lost 2 bases and J lost 5; bases outside the gene matches: 5. CDR3 sequence (DNA): TGTGCCTGGAGTCCGGACAGGGCGCACGAGCAGTACTTC. It yields the protein CAWSPDRAHEQYF.

The gene calls are TRBV28 and TRBJ1-4; tentatively, D is TRBD1 (5 bases). The CDR3 consists of 14 residues. Per germline, CDR1 MDHEN and CDR2 SYDVKM. V shed 7 bases and J shed 7 bases, with 16 bases lying between them. CDR3 amino acids: CASKNGGGGEKLFF. As DNA, the CDR3 is TGTGCCAGCAAAAACGGGGGGGGTGGTGAAAAACTGTTTTTT.

This chain links TRBV5-1 with TRBJ2-1; the D gene is possibly TRBD2 (6 bases). Trimming stripped 4 bases from V and 8 bases from J, with 16 bases between. Germline V CDR1 and CDR2: SGHRS, YFSETQ. The CDR3 sequence is 14 residues long. The CDR3, as DNA: TGCGCCAGCAGCGACGGAGGCGGGGTCGATGAGCAGTTCTTC. Its protein is CASSDGGGVDEQFF.

This clone was seen only a few times. The genes are TRBV18 and TRBJ2-7, with 11 bases identical to TRBD1. This CDR3 is 15 amino acids long. V lost 4 bases to trimming and J lost 2 bases; unmatched junction nucleotides: 4. The germline CDR1 and CDR2 sequences are KGHSH and LQKENI. DNA for the CDR3: TGTGCCAGCTCACTAGGGACAGGGGGACCCTACGAGCAGTACTTC. Protein: CASSLGTGGPYEQYF.

This chain joins TRBV29-1 and TRBJ1-1, with D perhaps matching TRBD1 (6 bases). Germline V CDR1 and CDR2: SQVTM, ANQGSEA. This CDR3 is 11 amino acids long. V was clipped by 5 bases and J by 4 bases, with 8 bases between them. CDR3 sequence reads: CSVRGGTEAFF. CDR3 DNA sequence: TGCAGCGTTCGAGGGGGCACTGAAGCTTTCTTT. Variable domain in full (rest from reference TRBV29-1 and TRBJ1-1): SAVISQKPSRDICQRGTSLTIQCQVDSQVTMMFWYRQQPGQSLTLIATANQGSEATYESGFVIDKFPISRPNLTFSTLTVSNMSPEDSSIYLCSVRGGTEAFFGQGTRLTVV.

This sequence joins TRBV7-9 and TRBJ2-5; D is perhaps TRBD2 (5 bases). This CDR3 is 15 amino acids long. V shed 3 bases and J shed 2 bases, with 13 bases lying between them. Germline CDR1 is SEHNR and CDR2 is FQNEAQ (reference sequence). CDR3 in DNA: TGTGCCAGCAGCTTTACCGGGAATACTCAAGAGACCCAGTACTTC. Amino acids: CASSFTGNTQETQYF. Full variable domain (missing parts from reference TRBV7-9 and TRBJ2-5): DTGVSQNPRHKITKRGQNVTFRCDPISEHNRLYWYRQTLGQGPEFLTYFQNEAQLEKSRLLSDRFSAERPKGSFSTLEIQRTEQGDSAMYLCASSFTGNTQETQYFGPGTRLLVL.

The J gene is TRBJ2-7, the V gene TRBV19; 7 nucleotides agree with TRBD1. Unmatched junction bases numbered 2, after V lost 5 bases and J lost 4 bases. CDR3 size: 12 residues. Germline CDR1 and CDR2: LNHDA and SQIVND (reference sequence). The DNA of the CDR3 is TGTGCCAGTAGTTCGGGACAGTACGAGCAGTACTTC. This translates into CASSSGQYEQYF.

This clone has a single count. The V call is TRBV6-1, the J call TRBJ2-5; D not certain. The V end was cut by 8 bases, the J end by 5 bases, with 9 bases between. Per the germline V gene, CDR1 is MNHNS and CDR2 is SASEGT. The CDR3 is 11 residues long. CDR3 region: CASAARETQYF. The CDR3 DNA reads TGTGCCAGCGCGGCGCGCGAGACCCAGTACTTC.

This clone was detected a few times. The chain's CDR3 is CTSSQDRFRAGGPGRWANVLTF. In DNA form, the CDR3 reads TGCACCAGCAGCCAAGATAGGTTCCGGGCGGGGGGGCCGGGGCGTTGGGCCAACGTCCTGACTTTC. The rearrangement joins TRBV1 to TRBJ2-6; TRBD2 is the table's D call, not checked against the DNA. TRBV1 is a recognized pseudogene. CDR3 length: 22 amino acids.

V gene TRBV7-9 combines with J gene TRBJ2-3; 11 nucleotides agree with TRBD2. Per germline, CDR1 SEHNR and CDR2 FQNEAQ (reference sequence). Trimming cost V 3 bases and J 6 bases; bases outside gene matches: 2. The CDR3 is made up of 14 amino acids. In DNA form, the CDR3 reads TGTGCCAGCAGCTTGACTAGCGGGGCGGATACGCAGTATTTT. Translated: CASSLTSGADTQYF.

The chain employs TRBV27 and TRBJ2-7; 9 bases map to TRBD1. The germline gives CDR1 MNHEY, CDR2 SMNVEV (reference sequence). This CDR3 region has 15 residues. J gave up 4 bases and V 6 bases, and 10 bases lay outside the gene matches. CDR3 in amino acids: CASSPNRDRDYEQYF. In DNA form, the CDR3 reads TGTGCCAGCAGCCCTAACCGGGACAGGGATTACGAGCAGTACTTC.

The rearrangement joins TRBV30 to TRBJ1-2; maybe TRBD1 (5 bases). There are 13 residues in the CDR3. With 3 bases removed from V and 8 bases from J, the gap between germline ends came to 16 bases. Germline V gene lookup returns CDR1 GTSNPN and CDR2 SVGIG (reference sequence). CDR3 loop: CAWRTQGPGGYTF. The CDR3 DNA is TGTGCCTGGAGAACGCAGGGTCCAGGGGGCTACACCTTC.

This chain connects TRBV6-5 to TRBJ2-7; TRBD2 aligns across 9 bases. The V and J ends lost 6 bases and 4 bases, in that order; junction bases with no gene match: 7. The CDR3 covers 14 residues. Germline V lookup: CDR1 MNHEY, CDR2 SVGAGI. CDR3 nucleotide sequence: TGTGCCAGCAGACGGGGACTAGCAGGGTACGAGCAGTACTTC. The encoded protein is CASRRGLAGYEQYF.

This sequence joins TRBV19 and TRBJ1-4, with no clear D. CDR1 is LNHDA, CDR2 SQIVND, per germline (reference sequence). Deletions cut 7 bases from V and 3 bases from J, with 9 bases between. The CDR3 length is 13 residues. DNA of the CDR3: TGTGCCAGTAACCGGAGACCTAATGAAAAACTGTTTTTT. This gives the protein CASNRRPNEKLFF.

The chain combines TRBV5-1 with TRBJ2-7, with TRBD1 as a possible D gene (6 bases). CDR3 size: 17 residues. Trimming removed 3 bases at V and 0 bases at J, with 19 bases between. CDR1 SGHRS and CDR2 YFSETQ come from the germline V gene. CDR3 DNA sequence: TGCGCCAGCAGCTCTGCACCCAGGGGCCCGAGCTCCTACGAGCAGTACTTC. Translating it yields CASSSAPRGPSSYEQYF.

This clone was observed a single time. V gene TRBV15 combines with J gene TRBJ2-5; possible D gene TRBD2, 6 bases. Trimming removed 0 bases from V and 3 bases from J, with 11 bases in between. Germline assignment: CDR1 LNHNV and CDR2 YYDKDF (reference sequence). The CDR3 runs 15 residues. DNA of the CDR3: TGTGCCACCAGCAGAGATCCCACTAGCAAAGAGACCCAGTACTTC. This codes for CATSRDPTSKETQYF. The variable domain in full, completed from reference TRBV15 and TRBJ2-5, reads DAMVIQNPRYQVTQFGKPVTLSCSQTLNHNVMYWYQQKSSQAPKLLFHYYDKDFNNEADTPDNFQSRRPNTSFCFLDIRSPGLGDTAMYLCATSRDPTSKETQYFGPGTRLLVL.

This clone is large (0.1 to 1%) by share. The chain uses TRBV30 and TRBJ2-5; tentative D call: TRBD2 (5 bases). Trimming took off 4 bases at V and 4 bases at J, with 10 bases between the two ends. The germline V gene encodes CDR1 GTSNPN and CDR2 SVGIG (reference sequence). CDR3 length equals 12 residues. The CDR3, as DNA: TGTGCCTGGAAACCCGCGGGAGAGACCCAGTACTTC. Translating gives CAWKPAGETQYF. Full variable domain (remainder filled in from reference TRBV30 and TRBJ2-5): SQTIHQWPATLVQPVGSPLSLECTVEGTSNPNLYWYRQAAGRGLQLLFYSVGIGQISSEVPQNLSASRPQDRQFILSSKKLLLSDSGFYLCAWKPAGETQYFGPGTRLLVL.

This clone was detected only once. The chain links TRBV28 to TRBJ2-2; D not certain. The CDR3 totals 14 residues. Trimming cost V 6 bases and J 7 bases, with 15 bases left between them. Germline CDR1 MDHEN, CDR2 SYDVKM. The CDR3 DNA sequence: TGTGCCAGCAGCCCATCCCACCTCGGCGGGGAGCTGTTTTTT. As protein: CASSPSHLGGELFF.

The chain links TRBV30 to TRBJ2-5; D is undetermined. CDR3 length: 13 amino acids. V dropped 3 bases and J dropped 5 bases, with 13 bases sitting between them. Germline-derived CDR1 and CDR2 are GTSNPN and SVGIG (reference sequence). CDR3 protein: CAWSGVSRETQYF. CDR3 DNA: TGTGCCTGGAGCGGTGTATCACGTGAGACCCAGTACTTC.

This clone appeared a few times. V gene TRBV7-2 combines with J gene TRBJ2-1, with D perhaps matching TRBD2 (6 bases). Germline V gene data show CDR1 as SGHTA and CDR2 as FQGNSA. The CDR3 runs 15 residues. V was clipped by 5 bases and J by 11 bases, with 22 bases between them. CDR3: CASSVEPGTVVKQFF. CDR3 in DNA: TGTGCCAGCAGCGTTGAACCCGGGACTGTCGTTAAGCAGTTCTTC.

The chain recombines TRBV10-3 with TRBJ1-5; TRBD1 agrees at 9 bases. Germline V gives CDR1 ENHRY, CDR2 SYGVKD. V lost 7 bases and J lost 5; bases outside the gene matches: 3. The CDR3 is 13 amino acids. The DNA of the CDR3 is TGTGCCATCAAACGGACAGGGGATCAGCCCCAGCATTTT. Translation: CAIKRTGDQPQHF.